A selection of T cell receptor beta chains follows, all from one sample in a study of blood T cell repertoires in COVID-19. The assay was immunoSEQ multiplex PCR, and TCRdb's table has in-frame clones only and misses some. This table holds around 400,000 clones, approximately 90% found once. The specimen sequenced was PBMCs or T cells enriched from blood (not recorded which). The receptors stem from a woman between 18 and 30 years old who had been exposed to COVID-19. The CDR3 runs from the conserved cysteine through the conserved F or W. The order of the fields is J gene, D gene, CDR3 length, V gene, clone size, CDR3 DNA, CDR3 protein. D genes are given only for firm matches. Where a row states a size, it is once, few, many or the class of an expanded clone; other rows omit it.

>TRBJ1-3|TRBD1|14|TRBV3-1/TRBV3-2|.
TGTGCCAGCAGCTCAGGGGGTATTGGAAACACCATATATTTT
CASSSGGIGNTIYF
>TRBJ1-5|TRBD1|16|TRBV7-9|.
TGTGCCAGCAGCTCGACCTCCGGGACAGCTAATCAGCCCCAGCATTTT
CASSSTSGTANQPQHF
>TRBJ1-2|.|15|TRBV5-1|.
TGCGCCAGCAGCTTGGTTCAGGGGCAGTCGACGGGCTACACCTTC
CASSLVQGQSTGYTF
>TRBJ2-7|TRBD1|16|TRBV28|.
TGTGCCAGCACCCCCTTTGTAGGGACAGGGGACTACGAGCAGTACTTC
CASTPFVGTGDYEQYF
>TRBJ2-3|.|13|TRBV20-1|.
TGCAGTGCTAGTGCAGATAGCACAGATACGCAGTATTTT
CSASADSTDTQYF
>TRBJ1-2|TRBD1|12|TRBV29-1|.
TGCAGCGGGGGGACAGCTAACTATGGCTACACCTTC
CSGGTANYGYTF
>TRBJ1-6|.|15|TRBV7-2|once
TGTGCCAGCAGCTTAGGATCCCAGGGTAATTCACCCCTCCACTTT
CASSLGSQGNSPLHF
>TRBJ2-5|TRBD2|15|TRBV3-1/TRBV3-2|.
TGTGCCAGCAGCCACCTAAAGGGACTAGGGGGGACCCAGTACTTC
CASSHLKGLGGTQYF
>TRBJ2-1|TRBD2|15|TRBV28|.
TGTGCCAGCAGTTTTTGGCGGGAGGTGAACAATGAGCAGTTCTTC
CASSFWREVNNEQFF
>TRBJ2-3|.|14|TRBV28|.
TGTGCCAGCAGCAGGGGACGGCGCACAGATACGCAGTATTTT
CASSRGRRTDTQYF
>TRBJ1-1|.|14|TRBV9|.
TGTGCCAGCAGCGGGACATCCCTATACACTGAAGCTTTCTTT
CASSGTSLYTEAFF
>TRBJ2-1|TRBD2|16|TRBV28|.
TGTGCCAGCAGTCCGACTAGCGGGGGGTTTCACAATGAGCAGTTCTTC
CASSPTSGGFHNEQFF
>TRBJ1-5|.|13|TRBV12-3/TRBV12-4|.
TGTGCCAGCGCTCTGGGCCCCAATCAGCCCCAGCATTTT
CASALGPNQPQHF
>TRBJ2-1|TRBD2|15|TRBV28|.
TGTGCCAGCAGTTTTCGGGAGGGAGCCTACAATGAGCAGTTCTTC
CASSFREGAYNEQFF
>TRBJ1-5|.|15|TRBV7-2|.
TGTGCCAGCAGCTCGGACATCTATAGCAATCAGCCCCAGCATTTT
CASSSDIYSNQPQHF
>TRBJ1-5|.|13|TRBV2|.
TGTGCCAGCGATAGAACCAGCAATCAGCCCCAGCATTTT
CASDRTSNQPQHF
>TRBJ2-4|TRBD2|19|TRBV4-3|.
TGCGCCAGCAGCCAAGAACGAGCGGGGGGACCTCTGACCAAAAACATTCAGTACTTC
CASSQERAGGPLTKNIQYF
>TRBJ2-7|.|13|TRBV5-4|.
TGTGCCAGCAGCTTAAAAGGGGGATACGAGCAGTACTTC
CASSLKGGYEQYF
>TRBJ1-4|TRBD1|13|TRBV7-2|.
TGTGCCAGCAGGATAGGACAGGTTGAAAAACTGTTTTTT
CASRIGQVEKLFF
>TRBJ2-2|.|14|TRBV27|.
TGTGCCAGCAGTTTGGGACAGAACACCGGGGAGCTGTTTTTT
CASSLGQNTGELFF
>TRBJ1-1|TRBD1|15|TRBV5-1|.
TGCGCCAGCAGCTGGGACAGTAAGATGAACACTGAAGCTTTCTTT
CASSWDSKMNTEAFF
>TRBJ1-1|.|14|TRBV4-3|.
TGCGCCAGCAGCCAAGGTGCGGGGAACACTGAAGCTTTCTTT
CASSQGAGNTEAFF
>TRBJ1-2|TRBD1|15|TRBV27|.
TGTGCCAGCAGTGTAAGGACAGGGGGCTTCGATGGCTACACCTTC
CASSVRTGGFDGYTF
>TRBJ2-1|TRBD2|15|TRBV28|.
TGTGCCAGCAGCCTCCTAGCGGCCGGGTCGAATGAGCAGTTCTTC
CASSLLAAGSNEQFF
>TRBJ1-1|.|13|TRBV6-5|.
TGTGCCAGCAGTTACCCCGGCAGGGCTGAAGCTTTCTTT
CASSYPGRAEAFF
>TRBJ1-5|TRBD1|15|TRBV6-4|.
TGTGCCAGCATGGGGACAGGGGTCCCAAATCAGCCCCAGCATTTT
CASMGTGVPNQPQHF
>TRBJ2-1|TRBD2|17|TRBV18|once
TGTGCCAGCGCCGGACTAGCGGGTGAAAGCTCCTACAATGAGCAGTTCTTC
CASAGLAGESSYNEQFF
>TRBJ2-1|.|16|TRBV20-1|.
TGCAGTGCTAGTCGGGGAGGGGGGGAATCCTACAATGAGCAGTTCTTC
CSASRGGGESYNEQFF
>TRBJ1-1|.|15|TRBV6-5|.
TGTGCCAGCACCGCCTCAACAGGGATGACCACTGAAGCTTTCTTT
CASTASTGMTTEAFF
>TRBJ2-1|.|17|TRBV10-3|.
TGTGCCATCAGTGAGTCGCAACAGAGCCCTTATTACAATGAGCAGTTCTTC
CAISESQQSPYYNEQFF
>TRBJ2-7|TRBD1|13|TRBV19|.
TGTGCCAGTAGTATAGCCAGGGGGCGCGAGCAGTACTTC
CASSIARGREQYF
>TRBJ2-1|TRBD2|20|TRBV28|.
TGTGCCAGCAGTTTTCGGTTTGGGGCGGGAGGGTACGTAATGGACAATGAGCAGTTCTTC
CASSFRFGAGGYVMDNEQFF
>TRBJ1-6|TRBD1|17|TRBV3-1/TRBV3-2|.
TGTGCCAGCAGCCGGGACAGGGGGCCGTCCCGGGATTCACCCCTCCACTTT
CASSRDRGPSRDSPLHF
>TRBJ2-5|TRBD1|18|TRBV4-1|.
TGCGCCAGCAGCCAAGATTACGACGGGACAGGGCAAGAAGAGACCCAGTACTTC
CASSQDYDGTGQEETQYF
>TRBJ1-1|TRBD1|14|TRBV20-1|few
TGCAGTGCTAGTCGCACCACAGGGGGCACTGAAGCTTTCTTT
CSASRTTGGTEAFF
>TRBJ1-1|.|15|TRBV19|.
TGTGCCAGTAGTATGGGGGACATTTCGGACACTGAAGCTTTCTTT
CASSMGDISDTEAFF